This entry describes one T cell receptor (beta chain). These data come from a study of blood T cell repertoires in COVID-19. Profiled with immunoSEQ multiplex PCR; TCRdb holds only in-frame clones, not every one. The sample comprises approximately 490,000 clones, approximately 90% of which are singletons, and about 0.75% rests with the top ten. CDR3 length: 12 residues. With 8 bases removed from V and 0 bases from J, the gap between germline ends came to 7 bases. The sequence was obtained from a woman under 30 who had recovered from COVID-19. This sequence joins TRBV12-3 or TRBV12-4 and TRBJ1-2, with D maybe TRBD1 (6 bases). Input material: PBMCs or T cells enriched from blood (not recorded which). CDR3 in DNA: TGTGCCAGCCGGACAGCTAACTATGGCTACACCTTC. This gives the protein CASRTANYGYTF.